These 7 T cell receptor beta chains share one sample of origin, sequenced in a study of blood T cells in healthy people across ages. A second 7 to 11 cycle PCR used barcoded and J-beta primers. One entry per CDR3 protein, called by TCRdb with MiXCR from the 5' RACE reads. The sample consists of under 750,000 distinct CDR3 sequences, roughly 43% of them appearing once. The sequenced material came from blood. Receptors originate from a man older than 75 in good health.

V and J are TRBV27 and TRBJ2-5; 9 bases are shared with TRBD1. This CDR3 spans 16 amino acids. J was trimmed by 2 bases and V by 3 bases; bases with no gene match: 7. Germline values: CDR1 MNHEY, CDR2 SMNVEV (reference sequence). The CDR3 bases are TGTGCCAGCAGTTTTTTCGGGACAGGGCCTCAAGAGACCCAGTACTTC. Translated: CASSFFGTGPQETQYF.

The table lists this clonotype with many counts. The V and J genes are TRBV29-1 and TRBJ2-7; 10 nucleotides align to TRBD1. Per the germline V gene, CDR1 is SQVTM and CDR2 is ANQGSEA. This CDR3 is 11 amino acids long. J gave up 6 bases and V 8 bases, and 4 bases lay outside the gene matches. This CDR3 is CSTRTGGEQYF. The DNA for the CDR3 is TGCAGCACCCGGACAGGGGGCGAGCAGTACTTC.

The chain is built from TRBV9 and TRBJ2-1; the D is unclear. This CDR3 comprises 14 residues. The germline V and J ends were trimmed by 0 bases and 0 bases, with 4 bases remaining between them. CDR1 is SGDLS and CDR2 is YYNGEE in the germline V gene. The CDR3 coding sequence is TGTGCCAGCAGCGTAGATCTCTCCTACAATGAGCAGTTCTTC. Its translation: CASSVDLSYNEQFF.

The rearrangement uses TRBV20-1 and TRBJ2-3, with D uncertain. CDR3 length equals 14 residues. Germline CDR1 is DFQATT and CDR2 is SNEGSKA (reference sequence). V was trimmed by 3 bases and J by 2 bases, leaving 12 bases between them. CDR3 sequence: CSARTPIFTDTQYF. In DNA form, the CDR3 reads TGCAGTGCTAGGACCCCCATTTTCACAGATACGCAGTATTTT.

The V and J genes are TRBV20-1 and TRBJ1-4, with D uncertain. V lost 3 bases, J lost 8 bases, and 13 bases lay in between. The CDR3 length is 13 residues. The germline V gene encodes CDR1 DFQATT and CDR2 SNEGSKA (reference sequence). CDR3 region: CSARDDGREKLFF. In DNA, the CDR3 is TGCAGTGCTAGGGACGACGGAAGGGAAAAACTGTTTTTT.

As to this clonotype: A much larger clone sits a single nucleotide away, making a read error possible. The CDR3 here is CSVQGHEQYF. The CDR3 nucleotides are TGCAGCGTCCAGGGACACGAGCAGTACTTC. The chain links TRBV29-1 to TRBJ2-7; D might be TRBD1 or TRBD2, each matching 5 bases. Trimming pared 6 bases from V and 5 bases from J, leaving 8 bases between. Germline loops: CDR1 SQVTM, CDR2 ANQGSEA. CDR3 length: 10 residues.

V usage is TRBV7-3 and J usage is TRBJ1-1, with a tentative D call TRBD1 (6 bases). There are 14 residues in the CDR3. The V gene lost 1 base and the J gene lost 3 bases, with 9 bases spanning the gap. Per germline, CDR1 SGHTA and CDR2 FQGTGA. This chain's CDR3 is CASSLIGGDTEAFF. CDR3 DNA: TGTGCCAGCAGCTTAATAGGGGGGGACACTGAAGCTTTCTTT.